The clone carrying this TCR beta chain occurred a few times. The target antigen is unknown. This record comes from a study of blood T cells in healthy people across ages. Findings and caveats of the study: The lack of PBMC sorting stopped any conclusive naive versus antigen-experienced comparison.

A sample-barcoded 5' primer and a J-beta primer mix were used in a second PCR of about 6 to 12 cycles. TCRdb analysed the 5' RACE reads with MiXCR anew, one entry per CDR3 protein. The sample gives approximately 800,000 distinct CDR3 sequences, roughly 50% of which show up once; around a quarter is in the top ten. Donors ranged from about 6 to 90 years old and were healthy Caucasians in Russia. No fewer than 7 million PBMCs went into each sample. With 3 bases removed from V and 9 bases from J, the gap between germline ends came to 15 bases. Germline V gene data show CDR1 as MNHEY and CDR2 as SMNVEV (reference sequence). The length of the CDR3 is 13 residues.

Specimen: blood. The gene calls are TRBV27 and TRBJ2-7; D might be TRBD2 (5 bases). The TCR comes from a man aged 40-49 years in good health. The CDR3 nucleotides are TGTGCCAGCAGTTTGTCCGGGCCCCGGGGGCAGTACTTC. Protein product: CASSLSGPRGQYF.